These 27 T cell receptor beta chains share one sample of origin, sequenced in a study of blood T cell repertoires in COVID-19. Profiled with immunoSEQ multiplex PCR; TCRdb holds only in-frame clones, not every one. The data contain approximately 310,000 clones, roughly nine tenths of them singletons. Material for sequencing was PBMCs or T cells enriched from blood (not recorded which). The receptors come from a man in his 60s who had recovered from COVID-19.

The CDR3 DNA sequence: TGTGCCAGCAGACAAACAGGGGGCGGGAACACCGGGGAGCTGTTTTTT. This codes for CASRQTGGGNTGELFF. This chain uses TRBV7-3 with TRBJ2-2; the match to TRBD1 covers 9 bases. The CDR3 consists of 16 residues. The trim removed 6 bases at V and 1 base at J, leaving 6 bases unmatched. Per germline, CDR1 SGHTA and CDR2 FQGTGA.

The DNA for the CDR3 is TGTGCCAGTAGTACCGGGACAGATTTTAGCAATCAGCCCCAGCATTTT. This codes for CASSTGTDFSNQPQHF. This chain links TRBV19 with TRBJ1-5; 7 bases are shared with TRBD1. The CDR3 contains 16 residues. After removal of 4 bases from V and 0 bases from J, the junction contained 6 bases not matched to a gene. Germline loops: CDR1 LNHDA, CDR2 SQIVND (reference sequence).

The chain employs TRBV7-3 and TRBJ2-7, with a possible D match to TRBD2 (5 bases). This CDR3 has 14 residues. CDR1 is SGHTA and CDR2 is FQGTGA in the germline V gene. Trimming removed 5 bases from V and 2 bases from J, with 13 bases in between. The CDR3 spells CASSQSGGPYEQYF. The CDR3 DNA follows: TGTGCCAGCAGCCAAAGCGGCGGTCCCTACGAGCAGTACTTC.

The chain couples TRBV28 to TRBJ1-1, with 7 bases identical to TRBD1. After removal of 5 bases from V and 10 bases from J, the junction contained 10 bases not matched to a gene. Germline CDR1 reads MDHEN; CDR2 reads SYDVKM. The length of the CDR3 is 13 residues. DNA of the CDR3: TGTGCCAGCAGTCCCCGACAGGGTCGAGGAGCTTTCTTT. Its translation: CASSPRQGRGAFF.

This chain uses TRBV10-3 with TRBJ2-1; 10 bases fit TRBD2. With 5 bases clipped from V and 6 bases from J, the junction kept 4 bases outside the gene matches. This CDR3 spans 14 amino acids. Germline loops: CDR1 ENHRY, CDR2 SYGVKD. The CDR3 loop is CAISPAGGPNEQFF. Here the CDR3 DNA reads TGTGCCATCAGTCCAGCGGGAGGGCCCAATGAGCAGTTCTTC.

The V and J genes are TRBV2 and TRBJ2-1; 8 bases agree with TRBD1. The CDR3 sequence is 16 residues long. Looked up from germline, CDR1 is SNHLY and CDR2 is FYNNEI. J lost 2 bases, V lost 6 bases, and 9 bases had no gene match. CDR3 bases: TGTGCCAGCAGGGAGGACAGGGATGTGGCCTACAATGAGCAGTTCTTC. Translated, it gives CASREDRDVAYNEQFF.

This chain uses TRBV28 with TRBJ1-2; D unresolved. Germline CDR1 is MDHEN and CDR2 is SYDVKM. Deletions cut 0 bases from V and 0 bases from J, with 8 bases between. The CDR3 extends over 15 amino acids. The DNA for the CDR3 is TGTGCCAGCAGTTTATGGGACTCCTCTAACTATGGCTACACCTTC. Its protein product is CASSLWDSSNYGYTF.

V is TRBV4-3 and J is TRBJ1-2; maybe TRBD1 (5 bases). The CDR3 is 14 amino acids. Trimming removed 5 bases at V and 0 bases at J, with 10 bases between. CDR1 and CDR2 from the germline V gene are LGHNA and YSLEER. CDR3 in amino acids: CASSLRTSNYGYTF. CDR3 nucleotides: TGCGCCAGCAGCTTACGGACATCTAACTATGGCTACACCTTC.

The J gene is TRBJ2-1, the V gene TRBV27, with 10 positions matching TRBD2. The CDR3 contains 18 residues. The V gene's germline CDR1 is MNHEY and CDR2 SMNVEV (reference sequence). Germline trimming cut 2 bases from V and 0 bases from J; bases unmatched to any gene: 7. The CDR3 region has the DNA TGTGCCAGCAGTTTAAGGACTAGCGGCAAGAGCTCCTACAATGAGCAGTTCTTC. Translated: CASSLRTSGKSSYNEQFF.

The chain combines TRBV14 with TRBJ1-5; 7 bases map to TRBD1. The J segment lost 8 bases and the V segment lost 4 bases, leaving 5 bases of the junction unmatched. Germline V lookup: CDR1 SGHDN, CDR2 FVKESK. CDR3 size: 13 residues. The CDR3 nucleotides read TGTGCCAGCAGCCCGACAGGGTGGAAGCCCCAGCATTTT. Protein: CASSPTGWKPQHF.

This chain links TRBV6-5 with TRBJ1-1; D remains unclear. There are 13 residues in the CDR3. Germline CDR1 reads MNHEY; CDR2 reads SVGAGI. The germline V and J ends were trimmed by 6 bases and 1 base, with 9 bases remaining between them. CDR3 nucleotide sequence: TGTGCCAGCAGGACCACAGCGAACACTGAAGCTTTCTTT. Encoded protein: CASRTTANTEAFF.

The V gene is TRBV3-1 (or the pseudogene TRBV3-2), the J gene TRBJ2-1; no definite D call. Germline-derived CDR1 and CDR2 are LGHDT and YNNKEL (reference sequence). The CDR3 is 13 amino acids. V shed 4 bases and J shed 9 bases, with 13 bases lying between them. CDR3 nucleotide sequence: TGTGCCAGCAGCCCTACCGTACCCCCTGAGCAGTTCTTC. Protein product: CASSPTVPPEQFF.

V usage is TRBV28 and J usage is TRBJ1-5; D uncertain. The CDR3 has 15 amino acids. Looked up from germline, CDR1 is MDHEN and CDR2 is SYDVKM. V lost 1 base, J lost 7 bases, and 14 bases lay in between. The chain's CDR3 is CASSLSSGSGQPQHF. The CDR3 DNA is TGTGCCAGCAGTTTATCTTCCGGGAGCGGACAGCCCCAGCATTTT.

This clone is a singleton in its sample. The chain uses TRBV11-2 and TRBJ2-1, with D perhaps matching TRBD2 (5 bases). Germline values: CDR1 SGHAT, CDR2 FQNNGV. Trimming left V 1 base short and J 0 bases short, with 10 bases between. The CDR3 is 16 residues long. The CDR3 sequence is CASSLGPGSSYNEQFF. DNA for the CDR3: TGTGCCAGCAGCTTAGGGCCTGGGAGCTCCTACAATGAGCAGTTCTTC. Supplemented by reference TRBV11-2 and TRBJ2-1, the full variable domain reads EAGVAQSPRYKIIEKRQSVAFWCNPISGHATLYWYQQILGQGPKLLIQFQNNGVVDDSQLPKDRFSAERLKGVDSTLKIQPAKLEDSAVYLCASSLGPGSSYNEQFFGPGTRLTVL.

The chain uses TRBV27 and TRBJ2-3, with a possible D match to TRBD1 (6 bases). Looked up from germline, CDR1 is MNHEY and CDR2 is SMNVEV (reference sequence). CDR3 length: 13 residues. Trimming stripped 5 bases from V and 6 bases from J, with 12 bases between. In nucleotides, the CDR3 is TGTGCCAGCAGTGTCAACAGGGCCGATACGCAGTATTTT. Residues: CASSVNRADTQYF.

The V and J genes are TRBV29-1 and TRBJ1-1; a weak D match, TRBD1 (6 bases). V was pared by 7 bases and J by 1 base, with 16 bases between. The CDR3 is made up of 14 amino acids. CDR1 is SQVTM and CDR2 is ANQGSEA in the germline V gene. CDR3 in amino acids: CSADPDRANTEAFF. DNA of the CDR3: TGCAGCGCTGACCCGGACAGAGCGAACACTGAAGCTTTCTTT.

The V gene is TRBV6-5, the J gene TRBJ1-6, with 10 bases lining up with TRBD1. The V gene end was trimmed by 4 bases and the J gene end by 8 bases; junction bases not matched to a gene: 8. Germline V gene data show CDR1 as MNHEY and CDR2 as SVGAGI. There are 16 residues in the CDR3. The CDR3 region is CASSLRQGAMDSPLHF. The CDR3 DNA reads as TGTGCCAGCAGTTTGAGACAGGGGGCTATGGATTCACCCCTCCACTTT.

This clone has only one observation. The chain recombines TRBV21-1 with TRBJ2-1; the table assigns TRBD2, which was not confirmed against the DNA. TRBV21-1 represents a pseudogene. The CDR3 covers 21 residues. The CDR3 region is CASSKARRDGEELAGGDEQFF. CDR3 nucleotides: TGTGCCAGCAGCAAAGCGCGAAGGGACGGAGAAGAACTAGCGGGAGGCGATGAGCAGTTCTTC.

The chain links TRBV7-9 to TRBJ2-5, with D unresolved. The V end was cut by 5 bases, the J end by 8 bases, with 9 bases between. The germline V gene encodes CDR1 SEHNR and CDR2 FQNEAQ (reference sequence). The CDR3 covers 11 residues. The CDR3, as DNA: TGTGCCAGCAGCAAAAGCTTAACCCAGTACTTC. It translates to CASSKSLTQYF.

The V and J genes are TRBV28 and TRBJ2-5; D may be TRBD2 (5 bases). Per germline, CDR1 MDHEN and CDR2 SYDVKM. Trimming removed 4 bases at V and 3 bases at J, with 15 bases between. The CDR3 is 15 residues long. CDR3 residues: CASSSQASGKETQYF. The CDR3 nucleotides read TGTGCCAGCAGTTCCCAGGCAAGCGGAAAAGAGACCCAGTACTTC.

V usage is TRBV28 and J usage is TRBJ1-2; D not certain. The CDR3 is 14 amino acids. Looked up from germline, CDR1 is MDHEN and CDR2 is SYDVKM. Between the trimmed V and J ends, which lost 9 bases and 2 bases, there was a span of 16 bases. The CDR3: CASRPLGENYGYTF. The DNA of the CDR3 is TGTGCCAGTCGTCCCTTGGGAGAAAACTATGGCTACACCTTC.

This clone has only a few counts. This sequence joins TRBV28 and TRBJ2-1; 10 positions agree with TRBD2. V lost 5 bases and J lost 2; bases outside the gene matches: 3. The CDR3 is made up of 15 amino acids. Germline V CDR1 and CDR2: MDHEN, SYDVKM. CDR3 loop: CASSLSGRAYNEQFF. CDR3 DNA: TGTGCCAGCAGTCTAAGCGGGAGGGCCTACAATGAGCAGTTCTTC.

V and J are TRBV4-2 and TRBJ1-3, with D possibly being TRBD1 (5 bases). The germline gives CDR1 LGHNA, CDR2 YNFKEQ. V shed 4 bases and J shed 0 bases, with 10 bases lying between them. The CDR3 extends over 15 amino acids. CDR3 region: CASSRTGSSGNTIYF. For the CDR3, the DNA is TGTGCCAGCAGCCGTACAGGTTCCTCTGGAAACACCATATATTTT.

The chain has TRBV20-1 and TRBJ2-4; 9 positions match TRBD1. Trimming removed 3 bases from V and 1 base from J; junction bases left unmatched: 13. Germline V gene lookup returns CDR1 DFQATT and CDR2 SNEGSKA (reference sequence). The CDR3 has 18 residues. The CDR3 is CSASPGTGQRGAKNIQYF. Written as DNA, the CDR3 is TGCAGTGCTAGTCCCGGGACAGGGCAGAGAGGGGCCAAAAACATTCAGTACTTC.

This chain connects TRBV5-4 to TRBJ2-3; tentatively, D is TRBD2 (7 bases). In germline, CDR1 is SGHNT, CDR2 YYREEE (reference sequence). The CDR3 has 16 residues. V gave up 2 bases and J gave up 1 base, with 14 bases separating them. DNA for the CDR3: TGTGCCAGCAGCTTAGGGGGGGCTGGAGGCACAGATACGCAGTATTTT. Protein sequence: CASSLGGAGGTDTQYF. Full variable domain (rest looked up from reference TRBV5-4 and TRBJ2-3): ETGVTQSPTHLIKTRGQQVTLRCSSQSGHNTVSWYQQALGQGPQFIFQYYREEENGRGNFPPRFSGLQFPNYSSELNVNALELDDSALYLCASSLGGAGGTDTQYFGPGTRLTVL.

This chain joins TRBV6-2 or TRBV6-3 and TRBJ2-7, with 10 nucleotides matching TRBD1. This CDR3 has 16 residues. V trimming: 4 bases; J trimming: 3 bases; junction bases outside the gene matches: 9. CDR1 is MNHEY and CDR2 is SVGEGT in the germline V gene. Here the CDR3 DNA reads TGTGCCAGCAGTTCAATCCGGGACAGGGGAAACTACGAGCAGTACTTC. Its protein is CASSSIRDRGNYEQYF.

The chain is built from TRBV5-1 and TRBJ2-7; a weak D match, TRBD1 (5 bases). V lost 4 bases, J lost 4 bases, and 12 bases lay in between. Germline lookup yields CDR1 SGHRS and CDR2 YFSETQ. The CDR3 is made up of 13 amino acids. The CDR3 sequence is CASSQRQTYEQYF. CDR3 sequence (DNA): TGCGCCAGCAGCCAAAGACAGACGTACGAGCAGTACTTC.